The rows below give T cell receptor beta chains drawn from one sample of a study of blood T cell repertoires in COVID-19. Measured with immunoSEQ multiplex PCR; TCRdb has only the in-frame clones, and not every one. The repertoire holds 400,000 to 500,000 clones, with roughly 90% as singletons. The specimen sequenced was PBMCs or T cells enriched from blood (not recorded which). These receptors all stem from a woman under 30 who had been exposed to COVID-19. Both conserved end residues are part of each CDR3. The order of the fields is CDR3 DNA, CDR3 protein, J gene, V gene, clone size, D gene. D genes are given only for firm matches. Not all rows give a size; the values are once, few, many and, for expanded clones, a class.

cdr3_nt: TGCAGCGTTGCCAGATTGAACACTGAAGCTTTCTTT; cdr3_aa: CSVARLNTEAFF; j_call: TRBJ1-1; v_call: TRBV29-1; clone_size: few; d_call: NA
cdr3_nt: TGTGCCAGCTCACCACCGGGGACAGGGGGTTCCATGGAGCTGTTTTTT; cdr3_aa: CASSPPGTGGSMELFF; j_call: TRBJ2-2; v_call: TRBV18; clone_size: NA; d_call: TRBD1
cdr3_nt: TGTGCCTGGAGTGTACTCCTAGGGTTACTAGCAGAGGTCGGGTCTGGGGCCAACGTCCTGACTTTC; cdr3_aa: CAWSVLLGLLAEVGSGANVLTF; j_call: TRBJ2-6; v_call: TRBV30; clone_size: NA; d_call: NA
cdr3_nt: TGTGCCAGCAGCTTAGATTTGAGGGCTAGCGGGAGGGGAGATACGCAGTATTTT; cdr3_aa: CASSLDLRASGRGDTQYF; j_call: TRBJ2-3; v_call: TRBV11-2; clone_size: few; d_call: TRBD2
cdr3_nt: TGTGCCAGCGGATTTAGCGGTGCACCAGGGACCGGGGAGCTGTTTTTT; cdr3_aa: CASGFSGAPGTGELFF; j_call: TRBJ2-2; v_call: TRBV9; clone_size: NA; d_call: NA
cdr3_nt: TGTGCCAGCAGCGTCATGGCCCTGGGAGGGGATACGCAGTATTTT; cdr3_aa: CASSVMALGGDTQYF; j_call: TRBJ2-3; v_call: TRBV9; clone_size: NA; d_call: TRBD2
cdr3_nt: TGTGCCAGCAGGGGAGGGACACTGAACACTGAAGCTTTCTTT; cdr3_aa: CASRGGTLNTEAFF; j_call: TRBJ1-1; v_call: TRBV28; clone_size: NA; d_call: NA
cdr3_nt: TGTGCCAGCAGCTGGATAGCGGGCCCTACTTTTAATGAGCAGTTCTTC; cdr3_aa: CASSWIAGPTFNEQFF; j_call: TRBJ2-1; v_call: TRBV3-1/TRBV3-2; clone_size: NA; d_call: TRBD2
cdr3_nt: TGTGCCAGCAGCTTAGGAGATCCGGGACTCTCCTACAATGAGCAGTTCTTC; cdr3_aa: CASSLGDPGLSYNEQFF; j_call: TRBJ2-1; v_call: TRBV7-6; clone_size: NA; d_call: NA
cdr3_nt: TGTGCCAGCAGAACCGGGACAGGGGGTTACGAGCAGTACTTC; cdr3_aa: CASRTGTGGYEQYF; j_call: TRBJ2-7; v_call: TRBV27; clone_size: NA; d_call: TRBD1
cdr3_nt: TGTGCCAGCAGTGAAGCTAGGACAGGGGGTTTTTTGTACACCGGGGAGCTGTTTTTT; cdr3_aa: CASSEARTGGFLYTGELFF; j_call: TRBJ2-2; v_call: TRBV6-1; clone_size: once; d_call: TRBD1
cdr3_nt: TGTGCCAGCAGCCGGAACCGAGAGGGCCTGACCGGGGAGCTGTTTTTT; cdr3_aa: CASSRNREGLTGELFF; j_call: TRBJ2-2; v_call: TRBV4-2; clone_size: NA; d_call: NA
cdr3_nt: TGTGCCAGCAGCCAAGAAAGGGGGCGGACAGCTAACTATGGCTACACCTTC; cdr3_aa: CASSQERGRTANYGYTF; j_call: TRBJ1-2; v_call: TRBV3-1/TRBV3-2; clone_size: once; d_call: TRBD1
cdr3_nt: TGTGCCAGCAGCTCGCCGGGACAGGGTTATGGCTACACCTTC; cdr3_aa: CASSSPGQGYGYTF; j_call: TRBJ1-2; v_call: TRBV5-4; clone_size: few; d_call: TRBD1
cdr3_nt: TGTGCCAGCAGCCCGCGACAGGGTCAGCAGTACGAGCAGTACTTC; cdr3_aa: CASSPRQGQQYEQYF; j_call: TRBJ2-7; v_call: TRBV9; clone_size: NA; d_call: TRBD1
cdr3_nt: TGTGCCAGCAGCGTGTCAGGGGCCTACGAGCAGTACTTC; cdr3_aa: CASSVSGAYEQYF; j_call: TRBJ2-7; v_call: TRBV9; clone_size: NA; d_call: NA
cdr3_nt: TGCGCCAGCAGAAGGCGGGGGGGAAGCTCCTACAATGAGCAGTTCTTC; cdr3_aa: CASRRRGGSSYNEQFF; j_call: TRBJ2-1; v_call: TRBV10-2; clone_size: NA; d_call: TRBD2
cdr3_nt: TGTGCCAGCAGTACCCCCCCCCATGGACAGCCCTACGAGCAGTACTTC; cdr3_aa: CASSTPPHGQPYEQYF; j_call: TRBJ2-7; v_call: TRBV7-9; clone_size: NA; d_call: NA
cdr3_nt: TGTGCCAGCAGCTCAGACAGGGCTGGCAATCAGCCCCAGCATTTT; cdr3_aa: CASSSDRAGNQPQHF; j_call: TRBJ1-5; v_call: TRBV6-5; clone_size: NA; d_call: TRBD1
cdr3_nt: TGTGCCAGTAGTATGAGGGACGAGCAGTACTTC; cdr3_aa: CASSMRDEQYF; j_call: TRBJ2-7; v_call: TRBV19; clone_size: few; d_call: NA
cdr3_nt: TGTGCCAGCAGCTTGGCCGGACAGCCGCGACCTGAAGCTTTCTTT; cdr3_aa: CASSLAGQPRPEAFF; j_call: TRBJ1-1; v_call: TRBV5-5; clone_size: NA; d_call: NA
cdr3_nt: TGTGCCAGCAGCTGGGGACTAGCGGGAGATATGGAGACCCAGTACTTC; cdr3_aa: CASSWGLAGDMETQYF; j_call: TRBJ2-5; v_call: TRBV13; clone_size: NA; d_call: TRBD2
cdr3_nt: TGCGCCAGCAGCTTGGAGGGACAGGGAGTCGGGGCCAACGTCCTGACTTTC; cdr3_aa: CASSLEGQGVGANVLTF; j_call: TRBJ2-6; v_call: TRBV5-1; clone_size: NA; d_call: TRBD1
cdr3_nt: TGTGCCAGCAGTGACAGCCCCGGGTTCAATCAGCCCCAGCATTTT; cdr3_aa: CASSDSPGFNQPQHF; j_call: TRBJ1-5; v_call: TRBV6-4; clone_size: NA; d_call: NA
cdr3_nt: TGTGCCAGCAGCCCGAGATCCGGGACAGGGGGTCCCGAGCAGTACTTC; cdr3_aa: CASSPRSGTGGPEQYF; j_call: TRBJ2-7; v_call: TRBV7-9; clone_size: few; d_call: TRBD1
cdr3_nt: TGCGCCAGCAGCCAAGGACTGGGACAGGCGTCCTACGAGCAGTACTTC; cdr3_aa: CASSQGLGQASYEQYF; j_call: TRBJ2-7; v_call: TRBV4-1; clone_size: few; d_call: TRBD1
cdr3_nt: TGTGCCAGCAGCTTAGGCTACAGGGGGACAGATACGCAGTATTTT; cdr3_aa: CASSLGYRGTDTQYF; j_call: TRBJ2-3; v_call: TRBV13; clone_size: few; d_call: TRBD1
cdr3_nt: TGTGCCAGCAGGGCCCAGATCGCAACTAATGAAAAACTGTTTTTT; cdr3_aa: CASRAQIATNEKLFF; j_call: TRBJ1-4; v_call: TRBV2; clone_size: NA; d_call: NA
cdr3_nt: TGTGCCAGCAGTTTGAGACAGAAAGGCGCCGAGCAGTACTTC; cdr3_aa: CASSLRQKGAEQYF; j_call: TRBJ2-7; v_call: TRBV27; clone_size: few; d_call: NA
cdr3_nt: TGTGCCAGCAGCTTAAATAAGGGAGATAATTCACCCCTCCACTTT; cdr3_aa: CASSLNKGDNSPLHF; j_call: TRBJ1-6; v_call: TRBV7-2; clone_size: NA; d_call: NA
cdr3_nt: TGTGCCAGTAGTACTTATTCCGGGACTAGCGGGAGTAATGAGCAGTTCTTC; cdr3_aa: CASSTYSGTSGSNEQFF; j_call: TRBJ2-1; v_call: TRBV19; clone_size: NA; d_call: TRBD2